This is a list of T cell receptor beta chains from one sample in a study of T cells in tuberculosis. Libraries were prepared by immunoSEQ multiplex PCR; TCRdb keeps only in-frame clonotypes and omits some of them. This table holds roughly 41,000 clones, roughly 93% found once. Sequencing used PBMCs. These receptors all stem from a donor aged 10-29 years with latent tuberculosis or without tuberculosis infection. Some clones in this sample may be carry-over from other donors' samples. CDR3s include the opening cysteine and the closing phenylalanine or tryptophan.

J gene: TRBJ1-1; V gene: TRBV5-1; CDR3 protein: CASSLDQNTEAFF
J gene: TRBJ1-6; V gene: TRBV15; CDR3 protein: CATSDQGDNSPLHF
J gene: TRBJ1-2; V gene: TRBV4-3; CDR3 protein: CASSQTTTGLNYGYTF
J gene: TRBJ2-1; V gene: TRBV7-6; CDR3 protein: CASSPLAGWRNEQFF
J gene: TRBJ1-2; V gene: TRBV19; CDR3 protein: CASCGQPPHYGYTF
J gene: TRBJ1-2; V gene: TRBV4-3; CDR3 protein: CASSPGGLNYGYTF
J gene: TRBJ1-3; V gene: TRBV9; CDR3 protein: CASTTGQGVGNTIYF
J gene: TRBJ1-1; V gene: TRBV4-3; CDR3 protein: CASSHRGLGPEAFF
J gene: TRBJ1-1; V gene: TRBV11-2; CDR3 protein: CASRPLQGKGTEAFF
J gene: TRBJ1-1; V gene: TRBV27; CDR3 protein: CASSGFGTGATEAFF
J gene: TRBJ1-1; V gene: TRBV6-5; CDR3 protein: CASSVPGGWPSEAFF
J gene: TRBJ2-3; V gene: TRBV29-1; CDR3 protein: CSAPLGPSGGARTDTQYF
J gene: TRBJ2-1; V gene: TRBV12-5; CDR3 protein: CASGSPVAGNNEQFF
J gene: TRBJ1-1; V gene: TRBV5-1; CDR3 protein: CASSLTGQDTEAFF
J gene: TRBJ2-7; V gene: TRBV5-4; CDR3 protein: CASRQGLGGRGAYEQYF
J gene: TRBJ1-2; V gene: TRBV7-2; CDR3 protein: CASSLATQSGYTF
J gene: TRBJ1-1; V gene: TRBV27; CDR3 protein: CASSFRTGAPTAEAFF
J gene: TRBJ1-4; V gene: TRBV6-5; CDR3 protein: CASRHRGASEKLFF
J gene: TRBJ1-1; V gene: TRBV15; CDR3 protein: CATSRDAQGGAEAFF
J gene: TRBJ2-3; V gene: TRBV30; CDR3 protein: CAWKQGEFDTQYF
J gene: TRBJ2-7; V gene: TRBV7-6; CDR3 protein: CASSFGGGKEQYF
J gene: TRBJ1-1; V gene: TRBV5-6; CDR3 protein: CASSLLFVRNTEAFF
J gene: TRBJ1-6; V gene: TRBV18; CDR3 protein: CASSLDSYNSPLHF
J gene: TRBJ1-6; V gene: TRBV25-1; CDR3 protein: CASRHRDDSPLHF
J gene: TRBJ1-2; V gene: TRBV2; CDR3 protein: CASRTGQGDRYTF